This TCR beta chain was obtained from a study of beta chain features in type 1 diabetes. Study details: All samples together contributed around 98,000,000 sorted cells for examination.

Study-wide results and caveats: Naive, central memory and Treg TCRB repertoires appeared more alike in patients than in healthy donors. Moderate yet significant TCRB CDR3 shortening was seen in Type 1 diabetes patients in all four CD4+ subsets. The study left unresolved whether HLA type influences TCRB rearrangement.

This clone was detected only a few times. Its antigen is undetermined. This CDR3 has 15 residues. Trimming removed 2 bases from V and 4 bases from J; junction bases left unmatched: 4. The germline CDR1 and CDR2 sequences are MDHEN and SYDVKM. What was sequenced were expressed TCRB transcripts, since all of the isolated RNA had been reverse transcribed. Naive, central memory and regulatory T cell samples averaged roughly 3.5 million immunoSEQ reads each. Generated by immunoSEQ multiplex PCR, the TCRdb table keeps only in-frame clones and is missing some. The repertoire holds about 740,000 clones, around 15% seen once, with 0.022% in the top ten.

The sample taken for sequencing was naive CD4+ T cells from blood. The sequence came from a man younger than 35 with type 1 diabetes. This chain connects TRBV28 to TRBJ2-7; 11 nucleotides agree with TRBD2. The CDR3 sequence: CASSLETSGAYEQYF. CDR3 sequence (DNA): TGTGCCAGCAGTTTAGAGACTAGCGGGGCGTACGAGCAGTACTTC.